The 31 T cell receptor beta chains below were found in one sample sequenced in a study of T cell changes during pregnancy in multiple sclerosis. TCRdb's table, derived via immunoSEQ multiplex PCR, lists solely in-frame clones and lacks some. Among roughly 49,000 clones listed, around 90% were seen once. The sample was CD4+ T cells from peripheral blood mononuclear cells, taken in the second trimester of pregnancy. The source of these receptors is a female donor with multiple sclerosis, enrolled in a pregnancy study.

The CDR3 DNA is TGTGCCACCAGCGGAAGCAGGGGTCAGAACACTGAAGCTTTCTTT. This encodes CATSGSRGQNTEAFF. This rearrangement joins TRBV15 to TRBJ1-1, with D possibly TRBD1 on 6 matching bases. This CDR3 is built from 15 residues. Germline V gene sequence: CDR1 LNHNV, CDR2 YYDKDF (reference sequence). The germline V and J ends were trimmed by 5 bases and 1 base, with 14 bases remaining between them. The whole variable domain, remainder taken from reference TRBV15 and TRBJ1-1, is DAMVIQNPRYQVTQFGKPVTLSCSQTLNHNVMYWYQQKSSQAPKLLFHYYDKDFNNEADTPDNFQSRRPNTSFCFLDIRSPGLGDTAMYLCATSGSRGQNTEAFFGQGTRLTVV.

V is TRBV13 and J is TRBJ2-3, with TRBD2 matching over 11 bases. Germline V lookup: CDR1 PRHDT, CDR2 FYEKMQ (reference sequence). J was trimmed by 5 bases and V by 5 bases; bases with no gene match: 6. This CDR3 has 15 amino acids. The CDR3 region is CASSVTSGGKDTQYF. As DNA, the CDR3 is TGTGCCAGCAGCGTTACTAGCGGGGGAAAAGATACGCAGTATTTT.

This chain links TRBV2 with TRBJ2-3, with D perhaps matching TRBD2 (5 bases). Deletions cut 4 bases from V and 4 bases from J, with 12 bases between. The germline V gene encodes CDR1 SNHLY and CDR2 FYNNEI. CDR3 length equals 14 residues. The CDR3, as DNA: TGTGCCAGCAGTGTGGCTAGCTTATCAGATACGCAGTATTTT. It specifies CASSVASLSDTQYF.

Only a few counts were recorded for this clone. V usage is TRBV6-5 and J usage is TRBJ1-1; the D is unclear. Trimming stripped 3 bases from V and 3 bases from J, with 8 bases between. The CDR3 totals 13 residues. Germline V CDR1 and CDR2: MNHEY, SVGAGI. As DNA, the CDR3 is TGTGCCAGCAGTTATATTCGGGACACTGAAGCTTTCTTT. It yields the protein CASSYIRDTEAFF.

J is TRBJ1-2 and V is TRBV7-9; no clear D gene. The V and J ends lost 2 bases and 6 bases respectively, with 10 bases between them. Per the germline V gene, CDR1 is SEHNR and CDR2 is FQNEAQ (reference sequence). This CDR3 spans 13 amino acids. In DNA form, the CDR3 reads TGTGCCAGCAGCTTACGAGCAATCCATGGCTACACCTTC. Protein product: CASSLRAIHGYTF.

J is TRBJ1-1 and V is TRBV2; D call uncertain. Germline assignment: CDR1 SNHLY and CDR2 FYNNEI. This CDR3 comprises 13 residues. The V gene lost 3 bases and the J gene lost 0 bases, with 5 bases spanning the gap. The CDR3 region has the DNA TGTGCCAGCAGTGAGGAGCTGAACACTGAAGCTTTCTTT. Protein sequence: CASSEELNTEAFF.

This chain links TRBV6-1 with TRBJ2-1, with a weak D call TRBD1 (5 bases). Deletions cut 1 base from V and 13 bases from J, with 11 bases between. This CDR3 region has 12 residues. Germline CDR1 and CDR2: MNHNS and SASEGT. The CDR3 DNA reads as TGTGCCAGCAGTGAAGGGACACCTAAACAGTTCTTC. Residues: CASSEGTPKQFF.

The V and J genes are TRBV29-1 and TRBJ2-5; D gene unclear. Trimming removed 4 bases from V and 3 bases from J, with 6 bases in between. This CDR3 is 11 amino acids long. Germline CDR1 SQVTM, CDR2 ANQGSEA. The CDR3 coding sequence is TGCAGCGTTGGGTTAGAAGAGACCCAGTACTTC. It yields the protein CSVGLEETQYF. Looking up the rest from reference TRBV29-1 and TRBJ2-5 gives the full variable domain: SAVISQKPSRDICQRGTSLTIQCQVDSQVTMMFWYRQQPGQSLTLIATANQGSEATYESGFVIDKFPISRPNLTFSTLTVSNMSPEDSSIYLCSVGLEETQYFGPGTRLLVL.

The chain combines TRBV4-1 with TRBJ1-4; maybe TRBD1 (5 bases). V was cut by 8 bases and J by 0 bases, with 16 bases left in between. The length of the CDR3 is 16 residues. Germline loops: CDR1 MGHRA, CDR2 YSYEKL. The CDR3 reads CASGAGGTATNEKLFF. In DNA, the CDR3 is TGCGCCAGCGGGGCTGGCGGGACTGCAACTAATGAAAAACTGTTTTTT.

The rearrangement uses TRBV5-1 and TRBJ1-1; TRBD1 agrees at 7 bases. Per germline, CDR1 SGHRS and CDR2 YFSETQ. V lost 4 bases to trimming and J lost 1 base; unmatched junction nucleotides: 4. The CDR3 is 14 residues long. CDR3 bases: TGCGCCAGCAGCCTGGGACAGACGAACACTGAAGCTTTCTTT. Translating gives CASSLGQTNTEAFF.

The chain couples TRBV27 to TRBJ1-5, with D uncertain. CDR1 and CDR2 (germline): MNHEY, SMNVEV (reference sequence). V gave up 0 bases and J gave up 3 bases, with 9 bases separating them. The CDR3 length is 15 residues. CDR3 coding DNA: TGTGCCAGCAGTTTATCCCCTGACACCAATCAGCCCCAGCATTTT. This gives the protein CASSLSPDTNQPQHF.

The chain combines TRBV14 with TRBJ2-5; D might be TRBD2 (7 bases). Between the trimmed V and J ends, which lost 2 bases and 2 bases, there was a span of 15 bases. The CDR3 is 16 amino acids. Germline V CDR1 and CDR2: SGHDN, FVKESK. The CDR3 sequence: CASSQTGRVIQETQYF. CDR3 coding DNA: TGTGCCAGCAGCCAAACAGGGAGGGTAATACAAGAGACCCAGTACTTC.

The chain is built from TRBV30 and TRBJ1-5, with D hard to call. Germline V lookup: CDR1 GTSNPN, CDR2 SVGIG (reference sequence). Deletions cut 2 bases from V and 0 bases from J, with 5 bases between. The CDR3 spans 13 residues. CDR3 sequence: CAWSSDSNQPQHF. The CDR3 nucleotides are TGTGCCTGGAGTTCAGATAGCAATCAGCCCCAGCATTTT.

The chain is built from TRBV4-1 and TRBJ2-1; weak D call: TRBD2 (6 bases). Trimming took off 1 base at V and 7 bases at J, with 14 bases between the two ends. This CDR3 is built from 15 residues. Looked up from germline, CDR1 is MGHRA and CDR2 is YSYEKL. CDR3 residues: CASSQVGGLVNEQFF. CDR3 sequence (DNA): TGCGCCAGCAGCCAAGTAGGAGGGCTAGTGAATGAGCAGTTCTTC.

This clone has a single count. The chain links TRBV4-2 to TRBJ2-7, with 7 bases that match TRBD1. Germline V gene sequence: CDR1 LGHNA, CDR2 YNFKEQ. Unmatched junction bases numbered 8, after V lost 5 bases and J lost 4 bases. The CDR3 runs 14 residues. CDR3 DNA: TGTGCCAGCAGCTACCGACAGGGCGTATACGAGCAGTACTTC. The encoded protein is CASSYRQGVYEQYF.

The chain links TRBV14 to TRBJ2-7; TRBD1 matches 8 bases. V lost 2 bases and J lost 6; bases outside the gene matches: 6. Germline V lookup: CDR1 SGHDN, CDR2 FVKESK. This CDR3 comprises 14 residues. The CDR3 nucleotides are TGTGCCAGCAGCCAATCCGACAGGGGTGGCGAGCAGTACTTC. As protein: CASSQSDRGGEQYF.

The chain recombines TRBV18 with TRBJ2-5; 8 nucleotides match TRBD2. CDR1 is KGHSH, CDR2 LQKENI, per germline. The J segment lost 5 bases and the V segment lost 5 bases, leaving 16 bases of the junction unmatched. The CDR3 spans 17 residues. The CDR3 reads CASSKDLGTSTHETQYF. The CDR3 region has the DNA TGTGCCAGCTCAAAAGACCTCGGGACTAGTACGCATGAGACCCAGTACTTC. Filled out from reference TRBV18 and TRBJ2-5, the complete variable domain reads NAGVMQNPRHLVRRRGQEARLRCSPMKGHSHVYWYRQLPEEGLKFMVYLQKENIIDESGMPKERFSAEFPKEGPSILRIQQVVRGDSAAYFCASSKDLGTSTHETQYFGPGTRLLVL.

In regard to this clone: One junction end does not reproduce the germline sequence, and a read error may be involved. V is TRBV5-1 and J is TRBJ2-7, with 7 bases aligning to TRBD1. This CDR3 has 14 amino acids. Germline lookup yields CDR1 SGHRS and CDR2 YFSETQ. CDR3: CASSLEGRGKEVNF. The CDR3, as DNA: TGCGCCAGCAGCTTGGAGGGCAGGGGGAAGGAGGTGAACTTC. The full variable domain, with the rest looked up from reference TRBV5-1 and TRBJ2-7, is KAGVTQTPRYLIKTRGQQVTLSCSPISGHRSVSWYQQTPGQGLQFLFEYFSETQRNKGNFPGRFSGRQFSNSRSEMNVSTLELGDSALYLCASSLEGRGKEVNFGPGTRLTVT.

This chain joins TRBV6-5 and TRBJ2-7; TRBD1 matches at 9 bases. There are 15 residues in the CDR3. Germline assignment: CDR1 MNHEY and CDR2 SVGAGI. V was clipped by 2 bases and J by 7 bases; unmatched bases: 9. The DNA of the CDR3 is TGTGCCAGCAGTTACCAGGACAGGGGACCTACGGAGCAGTACTTC. Protein product: CASSYQDRGPTEQYF.

The V call is TRBV12-5, the J call TRBJ2-7, with TRBD1 as a possible D gene (5 bases). V lost 0 bases, J lost 7 bases, and 10 bases lay in between. The CDR3 sequence is 13 residues long. Per the germline V gene, CDR1 is LGHNT and CDR2 is FRNRAP. This CDR3 is CASGLVGVWEQYF. CDR3 sequence (DNA): TGTGCTAGTGGTTTGGTAGGGGTATGGGAGCAGTACTTC.

The chain carries TRBV5-1 and TRBJ2-5; 13 bases agree with TRBD2. Germline-derived CDR1 and CDR2 are SGHRS and YFSETQ. CDR3 length: 16 amino acids. The J segment lost 4 bases and the V segment lost 3 bases, leaving 6 bases of the junction unmatched. The CDR3 is CASSSTGLAGAETQYF. The CDR3 region has the DNA TGCGCCAGCAGCTCAACCGGACTAGCGGGAGCAGAGACCCAGTACTTC.

About this clone itself: Within the sample, other DNA sequences also encode this same CDR3. V and J are TRBV18 and TRBJ2-5; 9 positions match TRBD2. Per the germline V gene, CDR1 is KGHSH and CDR2 is LQKENI. J lost 1 base, V lost 3 bases, and 6 bases had no gene match. This CDR3 is 16 amino acids long. For the CDR3, the DNA is TGTGCCAGCTCACCCCTTGGTAGCGGGGGCCAAGAGACCCAGTACTTC. As protein: CASSPLGSGGQETQYF.

The chain uses TRBV27 and TRBJ2-5; D possibly corresponds to TRBD2 (5 bases). This CDR3 comprises 14 residues. Trimming stripped 6 bases from V and 5 bases from J, with 16 bases between. Looked up from germline, CDR1 is MNHEY and CDR2 is SMNVEV (reference sequence). The CDR3 loop is CASSSVGLLETQYF. As DNA, the CDR3 is TGTGCCAGCAGCTCCGTCGGACTCTTGGAGACCCAGTACTTC.

This chain uses TRBV5-1 with TRBJ2-2, with D possibly TRBD2 on 6 matching bases. V dropped 1 base and J dropped 4 bases, with 11 bases sitting between them. This CDR3 region has 15 residues. Germline V gives CDR1 SGHRS, CDR2 YFSETQ. The CDR3 DNA follows: TGCGCCAGCAGCTTGCCGGGACTCCCCACCGGGGAGCTGTTTTTT. This codes for CASSLPGLPTGELFF.

J is TRBJ1-5 and V is TRBV6-1, with 7 bases matching TRBD1. CDR3 length: 14 residues. The trim removed 4 bases at V and 6 bases at J, leaving 6 bases unmatched. Germline V gene lookup returns CDR1 MNHNS and CDR2 SASEGT. The CDR3 DNA reads TGTGCCAGCAGTGGCAGGGGGGAAGTTCAGCCCCAGCATTTT. Amino acids: CASSGRGEVQPQHF.

This rearrangement joins TRBV19 to TRBJ2-3; possible D gene TRBD2, 6 bases. The CDR3 runs to 15 residues. CDR1 and CDR2 from the germline V gene are LNHDA and SQIVND (reference sequence). The V end lost 3 bases, the J end lost 4 bases, and 14 bases lay between the germline ends. Written as DNA, the CDR3 is TGTGCCAGTAGTATTGAGGCGGGAATCGCAGATACGCAGTATTTT. This codes for CASSIEAGIADTQYF.

J is TRBJ2-7 and V is TRBV27; D unclear. CDR1 and CDR2 from the germline V gene are MNHEY and SMNVEV (reference sequence). This CDR3 has 12 amino acids. V lost 8 bases and J lost 4, with 12 bases in between. CDR3 sequence reads: CASAPTPYEQYF. For the CDR3, the DNA is TGTGCCAGCGCACCAACACCTTACGAGCAGTACTTC.

The chain recombines TRBV4-1 with TRBJ2-2; 10 bases fit TRBD1. V lost 3 bases to trimming and J lost 5 bases; unmatched junction nucleotides: 6. The CDR3 extends over 16 amino acids. Per the germline V gene, CDR1 is MGHRA and CDR2 is YSYEKL. The CDR3 nucleotides are TGCGCCAGCAGCCAGGGGGGGACAGGGGTGACCGGGGAGCTGTTTTTT. Its protein product is CASSQGGTGVTGELFF.

The chain links TRBV6-1 to TRBJ1-5, with D possibly being TRBD1 (5 bases). Germline V CDR1 and CDR2: MNHNS, SASEGT. The CDR3 covers 16 residues. Trimming removed 0 bases from V and 5 bases from J, with 14 bases in between. The CDR3 nucleotides read TGTGCCAGCAGTGAAGCTGCGGGGCGCCCTTATCAGCCCCAGCATTTT. This sequence encodes CASSEAAGRPYQPQHF.

This sequence joins TRBV27 and TRBJ2-3; D ambiguous. The germline V and J ends were trimmed by 5 bases and 2 bases, with 5 bases remaining between them. The CDR3 consists of 12 residues. CDR1 and CDR2 from the germline V gene are MNHEY and SMNVEV (reference sequence). The CDR3 spells CASSPNTDTQYF. CDR3 coding DNA: TGTGCCAGCAGTCCAAACACAGATACGCAGTATTTT.

A single count supports this clone. The CDR3 bases are TGTGCCAGCAGCGGGGACGTGGGGGGGCCCCAGCATTTT. This gives the protein CASSGDVGGPQHF. The gene calls are TRBV7-9 and TRBJ1-5; possibly TRBD1 for D (5 bases). CDR1 SEHNR and CDR2 FQNEAQ come from the germline V gene (reference sequence). This CDR3 is built from 13 residues. The V end lost 5 bases, the J end lost 9 bases, and 14 bases lay between the germline ends.